One and the same sample provided the 10 T cell receptor beta chains below, sequenced in a study of T cells expressing NK-cell markers. TCRdb re-called the 5' RACE reads, yielding one record per CDR3 amino acid sequence without DNA. The specimen's table records 300,000 to 450,000 distinct CDR3 sequences. The sample comprised blood T cells: a sorted CD56 or NKG2C T cell subset, CD4+ or CD8+ T cells, or bulk PBMC T cells (not recorded which). The receptors originated from a man aged 18-75 years in good health.

The chain employs TRBV27 and TRBJ2-3; TCRdb outputs TRBD2, but without DNA this stays unchecked. The CDR3 extends over 19 amino acids. Germline CDR1 reads MNHEY; CDR2 reads SMNVEV (reference sequence). The CDR3 spells CASSLRSIRTSGGRHTQYF.

This chain links TRBV20-1 with TRBJ2-7; TCRdb selects TRBD1, and the lack of DNA leaves this call unchecked. The CDR3 covers 15 residues. From germline, CDR1 is DFQATT and CDR2 SNEGSKA (reference sequence). The CDR3 sequence is CSARRVTGGAYEQYF.

The chain is built from TRBV7-3 and TRBJ2-1. This CDR3 contains 14 residues. From germline, CDR1 is SGHTA and CDR2 FQGTGA. The CDR3 reads CASSLGTTYNEQFF.

J is TRBJ2-5 and V is TRBV5-1; TCRdb's D call, TRBD1, is unchecked because there is no DNA. Germline V gene data show CDR1 as SGHRS and CDR2 as YFSETQ. The CDR3 loop spans 15 amino acids. The CDR3 reads CASSLRGTSQETQYF.

The chain carries TRBV25-1 and TRBJ1-1; as DNA is missing, the TRBD1 call by TCRdb cannot be tested. Germline CDR1 MGHDK, CDR2 SYGVNS. CDR3 length: 13 amino acids. The CDR3 here is CASSFARGTEAFF.

The genes are TRBV4-2 and TRBJ2-7; TCRdb calls TRBD1, which cannot be checked without DNA. The CDR3 has 16 amino acids. In germline, CDR1 is LGHNA, CDR2 YNFKEQ. CDR3 loop: CASSQDTAGNYYEQYF.

The chain combines TRBV12-3 or TRBV12-4 with TRBJ2-1. This CDR3 spans 12 amino acids. CDR3 loop: CASSQMYNEQFF.

The chain links TRBV29-1 to TRBJ2-5; there is no DNA to check the TCRdb D call of TRBD2. Germline lookup yields CDR1 SQVTM and CDR2 ANQGSEA. The CDR3 loop spans 15 amino acids. The CDR3 spells CSVVFRRRAEETQYF.

The rearrangement links TRBV2 to TRBJ1-1; the TRBD1 assignment by TCRdb is unverifiable without DNA. The CDR3 runs to 15 residues. Germline CDR1 reads SNHLY; CDR2 reads FYNNEI. CDR3 amino acids: CASSGLQGANTEAFF.

The V and J genes are TRBV7-2 and TRBJ2-3. Germline CDR1 reads SGHTA; CDR2 reads FQGNSA. The length of the CDR3 is 13 residues. The CDR3: CASSFNGGDTQYF. The full variable domain, its missing parts supplied by reference TRBV7-2 and TRBJ2-3, is GAGVSQSPSNKVTEKGKDVELRCDPISGHTALYWYRQSLGQGLEFLIYFQGNSAPDKSGLPSDRFSAERTGGSVSTLTIQRTQQEDSAVYLCASSFNGGDTQYFGPGTRLTVL.